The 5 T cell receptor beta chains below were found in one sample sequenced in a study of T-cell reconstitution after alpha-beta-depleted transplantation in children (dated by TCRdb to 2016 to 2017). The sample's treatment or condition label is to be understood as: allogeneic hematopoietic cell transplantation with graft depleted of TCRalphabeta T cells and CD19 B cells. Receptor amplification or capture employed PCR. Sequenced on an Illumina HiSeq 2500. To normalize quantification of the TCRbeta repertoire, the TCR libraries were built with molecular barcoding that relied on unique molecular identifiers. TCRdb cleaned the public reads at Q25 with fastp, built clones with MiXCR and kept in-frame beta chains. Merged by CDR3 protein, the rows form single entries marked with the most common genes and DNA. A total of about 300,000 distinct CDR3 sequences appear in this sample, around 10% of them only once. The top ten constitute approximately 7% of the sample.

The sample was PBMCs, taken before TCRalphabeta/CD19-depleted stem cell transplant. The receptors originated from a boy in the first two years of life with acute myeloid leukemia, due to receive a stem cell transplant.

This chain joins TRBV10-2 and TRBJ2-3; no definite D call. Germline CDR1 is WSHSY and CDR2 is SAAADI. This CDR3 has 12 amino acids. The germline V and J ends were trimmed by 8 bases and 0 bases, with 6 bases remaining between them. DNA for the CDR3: TGCGCCAGCGCAAGTAGCACAGATACGCAGTATTTT. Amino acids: CASASSTDTQYF.

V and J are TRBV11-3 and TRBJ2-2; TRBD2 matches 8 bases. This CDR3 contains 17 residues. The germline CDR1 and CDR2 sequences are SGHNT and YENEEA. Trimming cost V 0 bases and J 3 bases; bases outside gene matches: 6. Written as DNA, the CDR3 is TGTGCCAGCAGCTTAGATCCGGTAGCGGGATACACCGGGGAGCTGTTTTTT. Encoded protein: CASSLDPVAGYTGELFF.

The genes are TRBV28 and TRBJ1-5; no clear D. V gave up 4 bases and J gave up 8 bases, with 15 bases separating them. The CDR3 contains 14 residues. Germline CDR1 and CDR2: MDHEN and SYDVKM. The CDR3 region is CASSSTGSLEPQHF. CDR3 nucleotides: TGTGCCAGCAGTTCTACCGGGAGCCTGGAGCCCCAGCATTTT.

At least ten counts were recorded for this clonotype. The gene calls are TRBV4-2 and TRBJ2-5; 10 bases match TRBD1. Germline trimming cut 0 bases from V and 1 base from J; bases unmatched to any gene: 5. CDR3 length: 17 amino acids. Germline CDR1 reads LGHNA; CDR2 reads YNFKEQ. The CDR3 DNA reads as TGTGCCAGCAGCCAAGAAGGGACAGGGGCGTTCCAAGAGACCCAGTACTTC. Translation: CASSQEGTGAFQETQYF.

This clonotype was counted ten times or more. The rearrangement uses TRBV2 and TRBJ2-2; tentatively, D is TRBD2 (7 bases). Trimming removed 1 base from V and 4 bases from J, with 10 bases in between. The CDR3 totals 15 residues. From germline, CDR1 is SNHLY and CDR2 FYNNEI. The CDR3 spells CASSEERGGTGELFF. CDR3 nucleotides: TGTGCCAGCAGTGAAGAGAGGGGGGGCACCGGGGAGCTGTTTTTT.